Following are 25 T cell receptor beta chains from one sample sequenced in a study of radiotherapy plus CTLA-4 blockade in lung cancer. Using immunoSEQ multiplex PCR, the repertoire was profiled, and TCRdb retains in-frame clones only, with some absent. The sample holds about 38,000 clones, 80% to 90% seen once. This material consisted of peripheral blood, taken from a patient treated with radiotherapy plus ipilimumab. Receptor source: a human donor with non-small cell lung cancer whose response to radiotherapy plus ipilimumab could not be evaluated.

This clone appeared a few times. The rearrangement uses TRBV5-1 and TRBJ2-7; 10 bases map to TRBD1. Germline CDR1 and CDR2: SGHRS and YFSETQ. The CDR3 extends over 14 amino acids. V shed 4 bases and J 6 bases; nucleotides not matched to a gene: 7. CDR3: CASSQTGTGVEQYF. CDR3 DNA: TGCGCCAGCAGCCAGACCGGGACAGGGGTCGAGCAGTACTTC.

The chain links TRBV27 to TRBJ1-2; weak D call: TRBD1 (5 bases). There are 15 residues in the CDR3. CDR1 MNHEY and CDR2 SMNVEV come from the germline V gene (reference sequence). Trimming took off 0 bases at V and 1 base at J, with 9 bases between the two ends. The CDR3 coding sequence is TGTGCCAGCAGTTTATCACTGGGGCTTAACTATGGCTACACCTTC. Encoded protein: CASSLSLGLNYGYTF.

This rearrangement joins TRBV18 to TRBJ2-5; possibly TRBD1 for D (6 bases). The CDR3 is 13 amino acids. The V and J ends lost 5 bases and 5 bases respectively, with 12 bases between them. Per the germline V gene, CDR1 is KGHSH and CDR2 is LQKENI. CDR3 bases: TGTGCCAGCTCAAAAGGACAGAGGGAGACCCAGTACTTC. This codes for CASSKGQRETQYF.

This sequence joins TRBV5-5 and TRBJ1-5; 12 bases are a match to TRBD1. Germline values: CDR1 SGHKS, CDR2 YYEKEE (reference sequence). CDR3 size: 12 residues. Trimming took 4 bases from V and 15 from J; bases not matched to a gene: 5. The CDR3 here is CASSGGTGGLHF. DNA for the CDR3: TGTGCCAGCAGCGGGGGGACAGGGGGCTTGCATTTT.

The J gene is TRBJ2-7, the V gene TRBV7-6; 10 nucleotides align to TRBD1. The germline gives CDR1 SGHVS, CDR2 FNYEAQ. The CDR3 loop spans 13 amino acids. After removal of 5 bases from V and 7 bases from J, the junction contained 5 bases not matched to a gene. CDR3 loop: CASSLDRGREQYF. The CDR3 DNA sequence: TGTGCCAGCAGCCTAGACAGGGGGCGTGAGCAGTACTTC.

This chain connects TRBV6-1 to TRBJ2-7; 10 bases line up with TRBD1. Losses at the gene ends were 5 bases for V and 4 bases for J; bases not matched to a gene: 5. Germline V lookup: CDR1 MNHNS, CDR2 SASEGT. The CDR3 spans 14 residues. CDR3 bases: TGTGCCAGCAGTACCGGGACAGGGGCATACGAGCAGTACTTC. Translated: CASSTGTGAYEQYF.

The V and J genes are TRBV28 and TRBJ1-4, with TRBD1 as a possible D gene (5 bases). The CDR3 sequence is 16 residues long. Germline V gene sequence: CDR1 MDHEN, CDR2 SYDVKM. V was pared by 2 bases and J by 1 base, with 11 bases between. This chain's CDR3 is CASSLGGAGTNEKLFF. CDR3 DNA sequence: TGTGCCAGCAGTTTAGGCGGGGCCGGAACTAATGAAAAACTGTTTTTT.

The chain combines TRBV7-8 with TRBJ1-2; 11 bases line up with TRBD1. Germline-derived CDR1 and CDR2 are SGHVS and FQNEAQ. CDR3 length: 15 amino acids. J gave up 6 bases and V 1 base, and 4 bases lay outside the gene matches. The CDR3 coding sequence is TGTGCCAGCAGCTTAGGGACAGGGGGCGCAAATGGCTACACCTTC. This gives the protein CASSLGTGGANGYTF.

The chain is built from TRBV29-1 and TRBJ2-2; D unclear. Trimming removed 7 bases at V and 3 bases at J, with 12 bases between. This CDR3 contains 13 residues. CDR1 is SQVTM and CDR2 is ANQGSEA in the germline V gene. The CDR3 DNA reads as TGCAGCGCCCTAGTTCCCTACACCGGGGAGCTGTTTTTT. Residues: CSALVPYTGELFF.

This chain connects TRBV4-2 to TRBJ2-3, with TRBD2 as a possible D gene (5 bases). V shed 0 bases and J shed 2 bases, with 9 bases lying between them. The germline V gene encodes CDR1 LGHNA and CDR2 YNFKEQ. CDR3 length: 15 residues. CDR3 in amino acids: CASSQDGGSTDTQYF. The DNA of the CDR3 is TGTGCCAGCAGCCAAGATGGAGGATCCACAGATACGCAGTATTTT.

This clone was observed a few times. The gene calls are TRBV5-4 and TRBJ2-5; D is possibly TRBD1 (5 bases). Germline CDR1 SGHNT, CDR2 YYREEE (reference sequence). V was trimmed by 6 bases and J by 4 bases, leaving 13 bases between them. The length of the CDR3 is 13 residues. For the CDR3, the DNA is TGTGCCAGCACTCTGAAAGGGGCAGAGACCCAGTACTTC. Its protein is CASTLKGAETQYF.

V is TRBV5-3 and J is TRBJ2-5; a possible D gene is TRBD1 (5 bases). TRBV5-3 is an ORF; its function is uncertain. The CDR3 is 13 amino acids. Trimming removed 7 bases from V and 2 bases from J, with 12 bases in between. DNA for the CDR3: TGTGCCAGAGGGGCCCAGGGTCAAGAGACCCAGTACTTC. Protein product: CARGAQGQETQYF.

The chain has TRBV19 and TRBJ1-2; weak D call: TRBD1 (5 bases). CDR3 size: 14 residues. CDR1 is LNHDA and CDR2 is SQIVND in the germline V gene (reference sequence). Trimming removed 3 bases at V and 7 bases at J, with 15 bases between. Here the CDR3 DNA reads TGTGCCAGTAGTATGGCCCGTGACAGATCTGGCTACACCTTC. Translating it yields CASSMARDRSGYTF.

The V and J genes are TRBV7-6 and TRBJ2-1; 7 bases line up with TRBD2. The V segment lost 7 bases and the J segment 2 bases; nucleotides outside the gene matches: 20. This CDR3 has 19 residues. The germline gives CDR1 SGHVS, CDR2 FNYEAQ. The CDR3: CASTREVGPSGGAYNEQFF. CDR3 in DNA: TGTGCCAGCACCAGAGAGGTGGGACCTAGCGGCGGGGCCTACAATGAGCAGTTCTTC.

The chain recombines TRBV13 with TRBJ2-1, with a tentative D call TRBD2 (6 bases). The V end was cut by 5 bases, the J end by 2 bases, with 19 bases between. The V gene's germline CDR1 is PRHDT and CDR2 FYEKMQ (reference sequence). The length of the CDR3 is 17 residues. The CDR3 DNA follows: TGTGCCAGCAGCCTCATAGGAGGGCTATCTACCTACAATGAGCAGTTCTTC. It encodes CASSLIGGLSTYNEQFF.

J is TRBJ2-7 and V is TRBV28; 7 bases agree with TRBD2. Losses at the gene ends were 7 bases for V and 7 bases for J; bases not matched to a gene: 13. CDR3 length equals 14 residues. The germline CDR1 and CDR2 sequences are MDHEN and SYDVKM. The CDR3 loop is CASTRGVGVLEQYF. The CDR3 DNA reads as TGTGCCAGCACCCGGGGGGTGGGGGTGTTGGAGCAGTACTTC.

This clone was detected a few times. The CDR3 sequence is CASRNTGDGAPAQYF. The DNA for the CDR3 is TGTGCCAGCAGAAACACAGGGGACGGGGCACCGGCCCAGTACTTC. The chain carries TRBV6-6 and TRBJ2-5; 7 bases fit TRBD1. The junction had 16 bases not matched to a gene; V was cut back by 6 bases and J by 9 bases. This CDR3 comprises 15 residues. Germline-derived CDR1 and CDR2 are MNHNY and SVGAGI (reference sequence).

The CDR3 loop reads CASSFSSRDKQTQYF. CDR3 DNA sequence: TGTGCCAGCAGCTTTAGTAGCCGAGATAAGCAGACCCAGTACTTC. The J gene is TRBJ2-5, the V gene TRBV11-2, with unresolved D. Germline-derived CDR1 and CDR2 are SGHAT and FQNNGV. The CDR3 runs to 15 residues. V was clipped by 3 bases and J by 6 bases, with 17 bases between them.

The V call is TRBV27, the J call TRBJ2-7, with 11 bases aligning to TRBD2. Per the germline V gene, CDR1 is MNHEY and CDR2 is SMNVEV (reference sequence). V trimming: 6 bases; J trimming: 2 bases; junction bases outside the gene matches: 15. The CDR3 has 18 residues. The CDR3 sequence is CASSTDRASGRSPYEQYF. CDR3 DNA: TGTGCCAGCAGCACGGACCGGGCTAGCGGGAGGTCTCCCTACGAGCAGTACTTC.

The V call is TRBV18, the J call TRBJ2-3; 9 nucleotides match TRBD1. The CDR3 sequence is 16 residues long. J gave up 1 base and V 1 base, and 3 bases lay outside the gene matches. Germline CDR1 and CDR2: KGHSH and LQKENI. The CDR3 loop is CASSPRGQGRTDTQYF. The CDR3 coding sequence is TGTGCCAGCTCACCACGGGGACAGGGACGCACAGATACGCAGTATTTT.

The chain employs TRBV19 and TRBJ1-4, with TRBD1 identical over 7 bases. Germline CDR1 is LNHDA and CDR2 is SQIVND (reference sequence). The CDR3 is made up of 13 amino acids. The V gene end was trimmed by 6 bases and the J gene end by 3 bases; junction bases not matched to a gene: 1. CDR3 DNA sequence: TGTGCCAGTAGGGACAGGCCTAATGAAAAACTGTTTTTT. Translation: CASRDRPNEKLFF. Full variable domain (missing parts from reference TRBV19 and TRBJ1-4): DGGITQSPKYLFRKEGQNVTLSCEQNLNHDAMYWYRQDPGQGLRLIYYSQIVNDFQKGDIAEGYSVSREKKESFPLTVTSAQKNPTAFYLCASRDRPNEKLFFGSGTQLSVL.

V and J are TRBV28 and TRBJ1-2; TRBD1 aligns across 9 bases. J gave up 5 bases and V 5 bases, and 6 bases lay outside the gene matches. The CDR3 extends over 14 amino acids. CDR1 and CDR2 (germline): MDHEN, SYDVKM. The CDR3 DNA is TGTGCCAGCAGTACAGGGGGCGCAGTGTATGGCTACACCTTC. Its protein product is CASSTGGAVYGYTF.

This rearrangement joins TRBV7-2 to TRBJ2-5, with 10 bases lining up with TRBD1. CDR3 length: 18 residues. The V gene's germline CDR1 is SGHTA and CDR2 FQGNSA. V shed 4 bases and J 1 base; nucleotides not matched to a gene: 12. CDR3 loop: CASSSSGTGDVRQETQYF. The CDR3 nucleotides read TGTGCCAGCAGCTCCTCCGGGACAGGGGATGTACGCCAAGAGACCCAGTACTTC.

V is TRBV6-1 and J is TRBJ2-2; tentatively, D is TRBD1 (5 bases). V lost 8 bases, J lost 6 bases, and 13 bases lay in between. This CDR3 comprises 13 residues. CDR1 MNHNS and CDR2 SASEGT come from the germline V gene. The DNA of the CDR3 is TGTGCCAGCGAAGGGGCGGTGGCCGGGGAGCTGTTTTTT. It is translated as CASEGAVAGELFF.

The CDR3 DNA sequence: TGTGCCACCCAACCCTGGGGACAGGGCTCCATGAACACTGAAGCTTTCTTT. It encodes CATQPWGQGSMNTEAFF. This rearrangement joins TRBV19 to TRBJ1-1; 9 bases are shared with TRBD1. The CDR3 extends over 17 amino acids. Germline trimming cut 10 bases from V and 0 bases from J; bases unmatched to any gene: 15. Germline V CDR1 and CDR2: LNHDA, SQIVND (reference sequence).